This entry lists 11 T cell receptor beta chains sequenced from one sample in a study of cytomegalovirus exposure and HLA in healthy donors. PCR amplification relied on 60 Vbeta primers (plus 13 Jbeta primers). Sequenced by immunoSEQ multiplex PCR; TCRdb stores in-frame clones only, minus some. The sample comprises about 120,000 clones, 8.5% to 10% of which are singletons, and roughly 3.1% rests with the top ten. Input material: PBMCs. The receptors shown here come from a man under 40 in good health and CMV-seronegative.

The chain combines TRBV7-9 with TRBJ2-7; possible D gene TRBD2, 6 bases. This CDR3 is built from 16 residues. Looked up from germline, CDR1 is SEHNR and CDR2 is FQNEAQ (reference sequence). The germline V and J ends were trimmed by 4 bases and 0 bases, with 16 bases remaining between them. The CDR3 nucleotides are TGTGCCAGCAGCTCCTCCGGGACTGCGAGCTCCTACGAGCAGTACTTC. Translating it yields CASSSSGTASSYEQYF. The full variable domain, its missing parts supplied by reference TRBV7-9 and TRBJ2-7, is DTGVSQNPRHKITKRGQNVTFRCDPISEHNRLYWYRQTLGQGPEFLTYFQNEAQLEKSRLLSDRFSAERPKGSFSTLEIQRTEQGDSAMYLCASSSSGTASSYEQYFGPGTRLTVT.

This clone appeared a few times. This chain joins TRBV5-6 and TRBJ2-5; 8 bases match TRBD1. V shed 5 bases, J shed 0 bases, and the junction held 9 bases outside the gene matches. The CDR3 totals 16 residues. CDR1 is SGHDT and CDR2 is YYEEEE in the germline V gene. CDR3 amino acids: CASRILTGGNQETQYF. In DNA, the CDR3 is TGTGCCAGCAGAATATTAACAGGGGGTAACCAAGAGACCCAGTACTTC.

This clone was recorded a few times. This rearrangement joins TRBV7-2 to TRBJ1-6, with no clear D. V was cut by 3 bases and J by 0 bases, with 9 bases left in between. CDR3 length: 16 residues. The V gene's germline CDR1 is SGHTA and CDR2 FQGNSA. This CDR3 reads CASSFTSGSYNSPLHF. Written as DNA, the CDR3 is TGTGCCAGCAGCTTTACGTCGGGCTCCTATAATTCACCCCTCCACTTT. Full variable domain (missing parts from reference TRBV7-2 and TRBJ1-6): GAGVSQSPSNKVTEKGKDVELRCDPISGHTALYWYRQSLGQGLEFLIYFQGNSAPDKSGLPSDRFSAERTGGSVSTLTIQRTQQEDSAVYLCASSFTSGSYNSPLHFGNGTRLTVT.

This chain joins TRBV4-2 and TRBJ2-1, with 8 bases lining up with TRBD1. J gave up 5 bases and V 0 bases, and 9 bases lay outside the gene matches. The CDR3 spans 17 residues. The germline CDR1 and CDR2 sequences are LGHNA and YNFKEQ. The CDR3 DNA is TGTGCCAGCAGCCAAGACCCGGACAGGGCTACGCACAATGAGCAGTTCTTC. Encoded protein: CASSQDPDRATHNEQFF.

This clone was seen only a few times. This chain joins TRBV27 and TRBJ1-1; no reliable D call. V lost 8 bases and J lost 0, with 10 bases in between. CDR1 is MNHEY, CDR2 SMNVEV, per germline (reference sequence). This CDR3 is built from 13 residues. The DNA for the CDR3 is TGTGCCAGCGGAGGGTCCTTGAACACTGAAGCTTTCTTT. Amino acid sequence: CASGGSLNTEAFF.

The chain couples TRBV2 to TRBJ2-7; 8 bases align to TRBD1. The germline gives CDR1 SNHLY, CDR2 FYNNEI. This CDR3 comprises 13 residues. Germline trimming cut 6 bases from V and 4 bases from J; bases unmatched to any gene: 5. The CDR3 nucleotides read TGTGCCAGCAGGAGACAGGGGATATACGAGCAGTACTTC. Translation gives CASRRQGIYEQYF.

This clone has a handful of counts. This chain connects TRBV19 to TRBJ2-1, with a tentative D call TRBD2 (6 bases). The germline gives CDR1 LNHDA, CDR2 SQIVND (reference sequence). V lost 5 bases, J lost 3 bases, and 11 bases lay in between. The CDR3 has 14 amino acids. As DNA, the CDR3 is TGTGCCAGTAGTTCTCTGCGGGACTACAATGAGCAGTTCTTC. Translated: CASSSLRDYNEQFF.

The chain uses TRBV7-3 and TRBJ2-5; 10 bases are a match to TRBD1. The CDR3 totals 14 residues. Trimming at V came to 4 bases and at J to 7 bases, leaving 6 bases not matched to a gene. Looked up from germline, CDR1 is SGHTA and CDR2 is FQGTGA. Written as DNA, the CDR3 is TGTGCCAGCAGCTCACGACAGGGGGCGGGGACCCAGTACTTC. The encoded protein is CASSSRQGAGTQYF.

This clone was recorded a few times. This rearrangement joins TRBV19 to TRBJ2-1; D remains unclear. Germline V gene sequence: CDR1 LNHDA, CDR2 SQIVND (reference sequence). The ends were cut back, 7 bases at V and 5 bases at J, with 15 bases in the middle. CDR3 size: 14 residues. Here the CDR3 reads CASTPGGGDNEQFF. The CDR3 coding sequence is TGTGCCAGTACTCCCGGCGGCGGAGACAATGAGCAGTTCTTC.

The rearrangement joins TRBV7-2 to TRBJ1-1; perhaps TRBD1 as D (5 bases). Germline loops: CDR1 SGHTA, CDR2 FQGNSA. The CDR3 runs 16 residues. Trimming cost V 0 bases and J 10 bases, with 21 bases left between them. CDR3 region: CASSLAASPTMGGAFF. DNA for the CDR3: TGTGCCAGCAGCTTAGCAGCGAGCCCGACAATGGGGGGAGCTTTCTTT.

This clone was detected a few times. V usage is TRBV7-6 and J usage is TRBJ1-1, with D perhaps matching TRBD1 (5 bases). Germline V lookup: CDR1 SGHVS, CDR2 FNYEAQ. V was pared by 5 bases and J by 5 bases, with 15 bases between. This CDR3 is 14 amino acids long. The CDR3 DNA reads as TGTGCCAGCAGCCAGGGAGGGAGGAGGACTGAAGCTTTCTTT. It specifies CASSQGGRRTEAFF.